Each of the 27 T cell receptor beta chains below was sequenced from the same sample in a study of blood T cells in healthy people across ages. PCR was performed a second time for roughly 7 to 11 cycles using a sample-barcoded 5' primer and a J-beta primer mix. TCRdb reprocessed the 5' RACE reads via MiXCR and lists one record per CDR3 protein. The sample contains about 970,000 distinct CDR3 sequences, about 53% of which appear only once. The sequencing sample was made of blood. These receptors originate from an older woman in good health.

The chain is built from TRBV6-5 and TRBJ2-3; D gene ambiguous. This CDR3 has 16 amino acids. Trimming pared 0 bases from V and 2 bases from J, leaving 12 bases between. CDR1 and CDR2 from the germline V gene are MNHEY and SVGAGI. The CDR3 region is CASSYSVLPYTDTQYF. For the CDR3, the DNA is TGTGCCAGCAGTTACTCAGTCCTACCATACACAGATACGCAGTATTTT.

The V and J genes are TRBV5-6 and TRBJ2-1, with unresolved D. This CDR3 is 11 amino acids long. Between the trimmed V and J ends, which lost 4 bases and 6 bases, there was a span of 5 bases. Germline V gives CDR1 SGHDT, CDR2 YYEEEE. The CDR3 loop reads CASSNTNEQFF. The CDR3, as DNA: TGTGCCAGCAGCAACACCAATGAGCAGTTCTTC.

This chain uses TRBV6-2 or TRBV6-3 with TRBJ1-6; maybe TRBD1 (5 bases). The CDR3 is 15 residues long. Trimming stripped 8 bases from V and 4 bases from J, with 15 bases between. Germline lookup yields CDR1 MNHEY and CDR2 SVGEGT. CDR3 in amino acids: CASGRAGHYNSPLHF. The CDR3 region has the DNA TGTGCCAGCGGACGGGCCGGACATTATAATTCACCCCTCCACTTT.

The gene calls are TRBV30 and TRBJ2-5, with no clear D. Judging by the DNA end, TRBJ2-7 fits better; the J call may be wrong. CDR3 length: 11 amino acids. Germline-derived CDR1 and CDR2 are GTSNPN and SVGIG (reference sequence). The CDR3 protein is CAWKASYEQYF. CDR3 coding DNA: TGTGCCTGGAAGGCCAGCTACGAGCAGTACTTC.

The V gene is TRBV20-1, the J gene TRBJ2-3; the D gene could be TRBD1 or TRBD2 (5 bases each). Deletions cut 5 bases from V and 2 bases from J, with 17 bases between. Germline CDR1 reads DFQATT; CDR2 reads SNEGSKA (reference sequence). The CDR3 loop spans 15 amino acids. CDR3 sequence: CSAYVPGRATDTQYF. CDR3 DNA: TGCAGTGCTTATGTACCGGGACGCGCCACAGATACGCAGTATTTT.

The rearrangement joins TRBV4-3 to TRBJ2-3; D not certain. The V gene lost 0 bases and the J gene lost 0 bases, with 7 bases spanning the gap. The germline V gene has CDR1 LGHNA and CDR2 YSLEER. This CDR3 contains 15 residues. CDR3 in DNA: TGCGCCAGCAGCCAAGATACTGGTAGCACAGATACGCAGTATTTT. This sequence encodes CASSQDTGSTDTQYF.

The rearrangement links TRBV5-1 to TRBJ2-3, with D unclear. V was trimmed by 1 base and J by 5 bases, leaving 14 bases between them. The germline V gene encodes CDR1 SGHRS and CDR2 YFSETQ. There are 15 residues in the CDR3. The CDR3 DNA reads TGCGCCAGCAGCTTGCAGGACCTCATGGTAGATACGCAGTATTTT. Translation gives CASSLQDLMVDTQYF.

The chain carries TRBV5-1 and TRBJ2-1; D ambiguous. The CDR3 totals 15 residues. Trimming took off 0 bases at V and 7 bases at J, with 14 bases between the two ends. Germline lookup yields CDR1 SGHRS and CDR2 YFSETQ. The CDR3 spells CASSLVAQTQNEQFF. The CDR3 DNA reads TGCGCCAGCAGCTTGGTTGCCCAAACGCAGAATGAGCAGTTCTTC.

This clonotype was seen only a few times. The gene calls are TRBV27 and TRBJ2-3; TRBD2 matches at 7 bases. Germline trimming cut 3 bases from V and 2 bases from J; bases unmatched to any gene: 5. The CDR3 totals 15 residues. CDR1 MNHEY and CDR2 SMNVEV come from the germline V gene (reference sequence). The CDR3 DNA reads as TGTGCCAGCAGTTTCCTACTAGCGACCACAGATACGCAGTATTTT. It codes for CASSFLLATTDTQYF.

In its sample, this clonotype was seen many times. This CDR3 is CASSLRGLGDTQYF. The DNA for the CDR3 is TGTGCCAGCAGCTTGAGGGGACTAGGGGATACGCAGTATTTT. The chain is built from TRBV5-6 and TRBJ2-3; TRBD2 agrees at 8 bases. CDR3 length: 14 residues. Germline lookup yields CDR1 SGHDT and CDR2 YYEEEE. The ends lost 1 base at V and 6 bases at J; junction bases unmatched: 4.

V gene TRBV20-1 combines with J gene TRBJ2-5, with 9 bases matching TRBD2. V dropped 6 bases and J dropped 5; count of bases not matched to a gene: 4. The CDR3 sequence is 12 residues long. The germline CDR1 and CDR2 sequences are DFQATT and SNEGSKA (reference sequence). DNA of the CDR3: TGCAGTGCCCCAAGCGGGGGGGAGACCCAGTACTTC. Protein: CSAPSGGETQYF.

The CDR3 is CASSFSGEGTNEKLFF. The DNA of the CDR3 is TGTGCCAGCAGCTTCTCGGGGGAAGGCACTAATGAAAAACTGTTTTTT. This sequence joins TRBV7-2 and TRBJ1-4, with D perhaps matching TRBD1 (5 bases). The V gene's germline CDR1 is SGHTA and CDR2 FQGNSA. With 3 bases removed from V and 2 bases from J, the gap between germline ends came to 13 bases. The CDR3 spans 16 residues.

This clonotype was counted a few times. V gene TRBV12-3 or TRBV12-4 combines with J gene TRBJ1-1; D may be TRBD1 (5 bases). V dropped 6 bases and J dropped 3 bases, with 14 bases sitting between them. This CDR3 contains 14 residues. Here the CDR3 reads CASRRQRLYTEAFF. Here the CDR3 DNA reads TGTGCCAGCAGACGACAGCGACTTTACACTGAAGCTTTCTTT.

J is TRBJ1-3 and V is TRBV12-3 or TRBV12-4; D ambiguous. V lost 3 bases and J lost 2, with 8 bases in between. The CDR3 totals 14 residues. The CDR3 is CASSFGGTGNTIYF. CDR3 bases: TGTGCCAGCAGTTTTGGAGGGACTGGAAACACCATATATTTT.

The chain joins TRBV28 to TRBJ2-1; 12 positions match TRBD2. The length of the CDR3 is 16 residues. Germline V lookup: CDR1 MDHEN, CDR2 SYDVKM. The trim removed 3 bases at V and 10 bases at J, leaving 10 bases unmatched. CDR3 sequence reads: CASSLAGTSGRGEQFF. The CDR3 bases are TGTGCCAGCAGTTTGGCCGGGACTAGCGGGCGAGGGGAGCAGTTCTTC. Together with reference TRBV28 and TRBJ2-1, the CDR3 gives the full variable domain: DVKVTQSSRYLVKRTGEKVFLECVQDMDHENMFWYRQDPGLGLRLIYFSYDVKMKEKGDIPEGYSVSREKKERFSLILESASTNQTSMYLCASSLAGTSGRGEQFFGPGTRLTVL.

The chain is built from TRBV7-6 and TRBJ2-3; the match to TRBD2 covers 7 bases. The junction had 11 bases not matched to a gene; V was cut back by 5 bases and J by 6 bases. Per the germline V gene, CDR1 is SGHVS and CDR2 is FNYEAQ. The CDR3 consists of 15 residues. CDR3: CASSHGGAGEDTQYF. The CDR3 region has the DNA TGTGCCAGCAGCCATGGTGGGGCGGGAGAGGATACGCAGTATTTT.

CDR3 sequence: CASSSETSFAYEQYF. The CDR3 DNA follows: TGTGCCAGCAGTTCCGAAACTAGCTTCGCCTACGAGCAGTACTTC. The rearrangement links TRBV12-3 or TRBV12-4 to TRBJ2-4; the D gene is possibly TRBD2 (6 bases). The J call may be mistaken, given a closer DNA end match to TRBJ2-7. The CDR3 is made up of 15 amino acids.

This chain joins TRBV5-1 and TRBJ2-1; 7 nucleotides agree with TRBD2. There are 16 residues in the CDR3. Germline loops: CDR1 SGHRS, CDR2 YFSETQ. After removal of 4 bases from V and 5 bases from J, the junction contained 12 bases not matched to a gene. The CDR3 loop is CASSIIMGGSHNEQFF. The CDR3 DNA sequence: TGCGCCAGCAGCATCATAATGGGAGGGTCACACAATGAGCAGTTCTTC.

Only a few counts were recorded for this clonotype. In DNA form, the CDR3 reads TGTGCCAGCAGTTTATTCGGCGGGGGACTAAAAGAGACCCAGTACTTC. This encodes CASSLFGGGLKETQYF. V usage is TRBV12-3 or TRBV12-4 and J usage is TRBJ2-5; TRBD2 aligns across 7 bases. Trimming took 2 bases from V and 3 from J; bases not matched to a gene: 9. The CDR3 has 16 residues.

The chain employs TRBV7-2 and TRBJ1-4; D not certain. Germline V lookup: CDR1 SGHTA, CDR2 FQGNSA. The V and J ends lost 1 base and 14 bases respectively, with 11 bases between them. CDR3 length: 12 residues. CDR3 DNA: TGTGCCAGCAGCTTAGATCGCATGGGGCTGTTTTTT. This translates into CASSLDRMGLFF.

V is TRBV11-2 and J is TRBJ2-7; possibly TRBD1 for D (6 bases). V was shortened by 6 bases and J by 0 bases, with 12 bases between the two germline ends. CDR3 length: 14 residues. The germline CDR1 and CDR2 sequences are SGHAT and FQNNGV. CDR3 region: CASSLDRHSYEQYF. The CDR3 coding sequence is TGTGCCAGCAGTCTAGACAGGCACTCCTACGAGCAGTACTTC. Supplemented by reference TRBV11-2 and TRBJ2-7, the full variable domain reads EAGVAQSPRYKIIEKRQSVAFWCNPISGHATLYWYQQILGQGPKLLIQFQNNGVVDDSQLPKDRFSAERLKGVDSTLKIQPAKLEDSAVYLCASSLDRHSYEQYFGPGTRLTVT.

This chain links TRBV6-2 or TRBV6-3 with TRBJ2-1; D may be TRBD2 (6 bases). V was shortened by 6 bases and J by 2 bases, with 17 bases between the two germline ends. CDR1 is MNHEY, CDR2 SVGEGT, per germline. There are 16 residues in the CDR3. This CDR3 reads CASSQPRAGTYNEQFF. As DNA, the CDR3 is TGTGCCAGCAGCCAACCCCGGGCGGGGACCTACAATGAGCAGTTCTTC.

The chain carries TRBV7-9 and TRBJ2-1, with D perhaps TRBD1 or TRBD2 (6 bases each). The V end was cut by 1 base, the J end by 8 bases, with 15 bases between. The germline V gene encodes CDR1 SEHNR and CDR2 FQNEAQ (reference sequence). This CDR3 comprises 15 residues. The CDR3 reads CASSLGGASNHEQFF. For the CDR3, the DNA is TGTGCCAGCAGCTTAGGGGGGGCGAGTAATCATGAGCAGTTCTTC.

The CDR3 sequence is CSVPSSASGIGELFF. As DNA, the CDR3 is TGCAGCGTTCCATCGTCTGCTAGCGGTATCGGGGAGCTGTTTTTT. V and J are TRBV29-1 and TRBJ2-2, with 7 bases that match TRBD2. CDR1 and CDR2 from the germline V gene are SQVTM and ANQGSEA. V shed 5 bases, J shed 7 bases, and the junction held 13 bases outside the gene matches. The CDR3 extends over 15 amino acids.

This clonotype occurred a few times. The chain employs TRBV7-2 and TRBJ2-5, with D uncertain. Germline CDR1 reads SGHTA; CDR2 reads FQGNSA. CDR3 size: 13 residues. Trimming took 2 bases from V and 5 from J, leaving 9 bases between them. The CDR3 is CASSLINEETQYF. In DNA form, the CDR3 reads TGTGCCAGCAGCTTAATCAACGAGGAGACCCAGTACTTC.

The chain recombines TRBV20-1 with TRBJ2-7, with 8 bases identical to TRBD1. CDR3 length equals 13 residues. V lost 4 bases to trimming and J lost 3 bases; unmatched junction nucleotides: 5. The V gene's germline CDR1 is DFQATT and CDR2 SNEGSKA (reference sequence). The CDR3 coding sequence is TGCAGTGCTATTGGACAGGGCGACTACGAGCAGTACTTC. It translates to CSAIGQGDYEQYF.

The genes are TRBV4-2 and TRBJ1-2; TRBD1 is a possible D gene (6 bases). The germline V gene encodes CDR1 LGHNA and CDR2 YNFKEQ. Trimming removed 3 bases from V and 6 bases from J, with 14 bases in between. The length of the CDR3 is 14 residues. CDR3 nucleotide sequence: TGTGCCAGCAGCCAGCCTCAGGGGAGGGATGGCTACACCTTC. Translated: CASSQPQGRDGYTF.